This TCR beta chain was sequenced during a study of vaccination effects on CD4 cells after COVID-19. The study, taken as a whole, reports: There was only 1 of 255 vaccine-induced clones in healthy vaccinees that cross-reacted with common cold coronaviruses. Limitations: small convalescent group and missing early post-infection timepoints. Clones that were induced by infection or by vaccine showed marked contraction late after vaccination.

Trimming took off 4 bases at V and 8 bases at J, with 15 bases between the two ends. Germline V gives CDR1 LGHNA, CDR2 YSLEER. This CDR3 has 14 residues. On this clone itself: What it binds is unknown.

The repertoire was sequenced with immunoSEQ multiplex PCR; TCRdb's copy has only in-frame clones and lacks some. The sample carries about 70,000 clones, about 80% recorded once. Sequencing was preceded by expansion of antigen-specific CD4+ T cells with viral peptide pools in the ViraFEST assay. The culture ran for less than 12 days, and then CD4+ T cells were isolated. Nucleocapsid antibodies stayed negative before and after vaccination, showing no earlier SARS-CoV-2 infection. The chain combines TRBV4-3 with TRBJ1-3; a possible D gene is TRBD1 (6 bases). The sample consisted of CD4+ T cells from PBMCs cultured with SARS-CoV-2 spike peptides, taken before COVID-19 vaccination. The sequence derives from a human donor who received a COVID-19 vaccine. CDR3 loop: CASSRRGGADTIYF. In nucleotides, the CDR3 is TGCGCCAGCAGCCGGCGAGGGGGGGCGGACACCATATATTTT.